The source of this T cell receptor beta chain is a study of neurological immune-mediated disorders (dated by TCRdb to the late 2010s). Looking at the study overall: The study compared peripheral blood TCR-beta repertoires of HTLV-I-associated myelopathy (HAM/TSP) patients, multiple sclerosis patients and healthy controls using UMI-based sequencing. Longitudinal samples, technical triplicates and paired sorted CD4+ and CD8+ T-cell subsets, alongside PBMC samples, were included among the approximately 110 TCR-beta libraries. Longitudinal HAM/TSP and healthy donors had 3 time-points each (roughly 3-40 month intervals). The cohort comprised 68 subjects: 15 or so HAM/TSP patients, 34 multiple sclerosis patients and approximately 20 healthy controls.

General study outcomes and caveats: No identical CDR3 amino acid sequences were found to be shared among expanded clones across subjects, suggesting that TCR-beta repertoires were private in all groups. The highest TCR clonal expansion was observed in HAM/TSP patients, whereas the lowest was observed in MS patients, even when compared with healthy controls.

cDNA was synthesized by template-switch 5'RACE using a primer with a 10-nucleotide random unique molecular identifier that tagged each TCR transcript. Each sequencing run produced over 160 million TCR-beta sequences covering 15-18 subjects. The RNeasy kit was used to extract total RNA. The KAPA Real-time Library Amplification kit was used to amplify TCR-beta VDJ regions with primers targeting the TCR constant region and the 5'RACE anchor. A first PCR added sample indexes and Illumina adaptors, and a second PCR then raised library yield. After Ampure bead purification, the TCR product of roughly 650 bp was size-selected on a 2% E-gel SizeSelection system. Library quality was checked on a Bioanalyzer, concentration was measured with Qubit, and libraries were quantified with the Kapa Library Quantification kit before pooling. An Illumina HiSeq 2500 was used to sequence the libraries paired-end at 2 x 150 bp. To increase sequence diversity, 25-30% phiX was spiked into each library pool. As for the original processing: Quality-filtered reads were processed with the UMI-based MiGEC pipeline, and over 90% of raw TCR sequences were removed by the MiGEC pipeline during error correction. IMGT germline references were used for alignment of VDJ genes, and clonotypes were defined by a unique CDR3 amino acid sequence together with V-J genes. Clonal expansion, Shannon diversity and CDR3 relatedness were evaluated with VDJtools (CalcPairwiseDistances, ClusterSamples), while phylogenetic trees were built in CLCbio workbench. A clone was classed as expanded if it had 8 or more unique UMIs, a cutoff based on coefficient-of-variation modelling across technical triplicates. The public reads were reprocessed in TCRdb via fastp at Q25 and MiXCR, keeping in-frame beta chains. Rows are unified per CDR3 protein, each entry keeping the most common DNA and genes. It is TCRdb's table, rather than the study itself, that gives the V and J calls and clone size. Present in this sample are tens of thousands of distinct CDR3 sequences, about 13% of which were seen just once. The ten largest clones add up to approximately 10% of the sample.

The time point label corresponds to: longitudinal time-point 3. The healthy controls were volunteers from blood banks in Maryland, USA. Unsorted PBMC libraries were generated from 2 million PBMCs stored in RNAlater at -80 °C until RNA extraction. PBMCs were separated from peripheral blood using Ficoll-Hypaque density gradient centrifugation and then cryopreserved in liquid nitrogen. From cysteine to phenylalanine, the CDR3 is 13 amino acids long. This entry keeps only the CDR3 DNA: 39 bases, framed from base 1. V drops 4 bases and J drops 5 bases, leaving 13 bases in between. CDR1 and CDR2, looked up from the germline V gene, are SGHRS and YFSETQ. This clonotype has at least ten counts. Its antigen remains unidentified. No per-base quality is available; no much larger clone lies one base away.

The sequence was collected from a man aged 25 to 40 in good health. Sequencing used PBMCs. The chain is made from TRBV5-1 and TRBJ2-7, with TRBD2 as a weak D call on 6 bases. The CDR3 corresponds to CASSPGVGDEQYF. Read as DNA, the sequence is TGCGCCAGCAGCCCGGGGGTAGGAGACGAGCAGTACTTC.